Detailed here is one T cell receptor beta chain. This entry belongs to a study of Ad26.COV2.S vaccination and SARS-CoV-2 variants. Here immunoSEQ multiplex PCR was the method, and the copy in TCRdb shows in-frame clones only, minus some. The data contain 350,000 to 450,000 clones, around 90% of them singletons. Treatment indicated: over 15 received Ad26.COV2.S at low or high dose, single or two shots; roughly 5 received placebo; per-sample allocation not given. All samples were drawn on day 63, counting from the first vaccine or placebo injection. This CDR3 has 13 amino acids. CDR1 is MNHEY, CDR2 SVGEGT, per germline. V lost 2 bases to trimming and J lost 2 bases, with 7 bases between them.

Sequencing used peripheral blood, obtained in a trial of Ad26.COV2.S vaccine versus placebo. The chain recombines TRBV6-2 or TRBV6-3 with TRBJ2-7, with D tentatively TRBD1 (6 bases). This clonotype was sampled from a person between 18 and 59 years old who received the Ad26.COV2.S COVID-19 vaccine or a placebo. The CDR3 loop reads CASSYGQTYEQYF. The CDR3 DNA sequence: TGTGCCAGCAGTTACGGACAGACCTACGAGCAGTACTTC.